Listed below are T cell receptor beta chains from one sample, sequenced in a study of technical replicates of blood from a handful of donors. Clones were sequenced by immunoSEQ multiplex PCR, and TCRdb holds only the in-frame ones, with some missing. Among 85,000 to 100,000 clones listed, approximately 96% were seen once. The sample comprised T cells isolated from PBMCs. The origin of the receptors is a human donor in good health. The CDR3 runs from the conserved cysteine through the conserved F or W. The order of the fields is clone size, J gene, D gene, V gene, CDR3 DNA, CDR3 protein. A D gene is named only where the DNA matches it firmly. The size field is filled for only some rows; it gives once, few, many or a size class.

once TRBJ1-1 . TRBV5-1 TGCGCCAGCAGCTTGGTTGGGGCAAGGGGAACTGAAGCTTTCTTT CASSLVGARGTEAFF
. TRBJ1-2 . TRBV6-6 TGTGCCAGCAGTTACTCTGGCGGTGGCTACACCTTC CASSYSGGGYTF
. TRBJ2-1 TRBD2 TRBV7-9 TGTGCCAGTGGAGCCGGGACTAGCAACTACAATGAGCAGTTCTTC CASGAGTSNYNEQFF
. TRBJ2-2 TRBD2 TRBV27 TGTGCCAGCAGTTTATTAGGCGGGAGGGCAGGGAACGGGGAGCTGTTTTTT CASSLLGGRAGNGELFF
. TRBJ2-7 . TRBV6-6 TGTGCCAGCAGCCAGGACGGGAGCTCCTACGAGCAGTACTTC CASSQDGSSYEQYF
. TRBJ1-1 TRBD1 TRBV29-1 TGCAGCGTTGGGCGGACAGGGGAAAAAGCTTTCTTT CSVGRTGEKAFF
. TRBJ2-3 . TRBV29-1 TGCAGCGTTGCCCTAGGCCTTCTCAGTACAGATACGCAGTATTTT CSVALGLLSTDTQYF
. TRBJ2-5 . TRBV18 TGTGCCAGCTCACACTACCAAGAGACCCAGTACTTC CASSHYQETQYF
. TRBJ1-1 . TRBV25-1 TGTGCCAGCAGTGTACAGACTGAAGCTTTCTTT CASSVQTEAFF
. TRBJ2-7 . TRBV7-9 TGTGCCAGCAGCTTAATGTCGGGAGAGTCCTACGAGCAGTACTTC CASSLMSGESYEQYF
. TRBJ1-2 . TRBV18 TGTGCCAGCTCACCAAGCGAGACCAACTATGGCTACACCTTC CASSPSETNYGYTF
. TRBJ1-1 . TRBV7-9 TGTGCCAGCAGCAAATTTGAAGGGGTCGCTCCTGAAGCTTTCTTT CASSKFEGVAPEAFF
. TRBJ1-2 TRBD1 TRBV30 TGTGCCTTGGCCGGGACAGGGGGGGGCTACACCTTC CALAGTGGGYTF
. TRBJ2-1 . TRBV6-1 TGTGCCAGCAGTGAACTCAGGGGAACTGAGCAGTTCTTC CASSELRGTEQFF
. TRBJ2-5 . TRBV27 TGTGCCAGCAGACTAAGTACAGGGAATCCAGAGACCCAGTACTTC CASRLSTGNPETQYF
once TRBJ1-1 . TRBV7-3 TGTGCCAGCAGCTTAACGTTCAATCCGGTGAACACTGAAGCTTTCTTT CASSLTFNPVNTEAFF
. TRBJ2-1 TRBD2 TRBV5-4 TGTGCCAGCAGCTCCCGACTAGCGGGAGTCTATGAGCAGTTCTTC CASSSRLAGVYEQFF
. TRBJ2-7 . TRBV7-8 TGTGCCAGCAGCTTAACAGGGGGGGTCGGCGAGCAGTACTTC CASSLTGGVGEQYF
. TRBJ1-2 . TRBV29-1 TGCAGCGTTCCCCAGGGGTTGGTTGGAGGCTACACCTTC CSVPQGLVGGYTF
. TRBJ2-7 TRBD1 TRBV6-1 TGTGCCAGCGACCGACAGGGTGGCAACGAGCAGTACTTC CASDRQGGNEQYF
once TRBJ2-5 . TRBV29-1 TGCAGCGTTGAAAGAGGGACACCCGAAGAGACCCAGTACTTC CSVERGTPEETQYF
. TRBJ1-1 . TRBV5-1 TGCGCCAGCAGCTTAGCGGAGTCAACTGAAGCTTTCTTT CASSLAESTEAFF
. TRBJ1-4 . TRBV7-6 TGTGCCAGCAGCCTATTGGCGGGACTTTCTAATGAAAAACTGTTTTTT CASSLLAGLSNEKLFF
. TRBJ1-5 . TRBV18 TGTGCCAGCTCACTCGATCAGGGGATCCAGCAGCCCCAGCATTTT CASSLDQGIQQPQHF
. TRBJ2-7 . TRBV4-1 TGCGCCAGCACCCAAGAGGCCGCGGGGACGGACGAGCAGTACTTC CASTQEAAGTDEQYF
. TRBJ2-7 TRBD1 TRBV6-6 TGTGCCAGCAGTTCCCTCCGAGGACAGGCCTCCTACGAGCAGTACTTC CASSSLRGQASYEQYF
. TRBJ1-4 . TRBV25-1 TGTGCCAGCAGTGAAGCGGCACGCGCTGAAAAACTGTTTTTT CASSEAARAEKLFF
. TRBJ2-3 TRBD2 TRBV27 TGTGCCAGCAGTATTTTAGCGGGAGGGCCTTCTAGCACAGATACGCAGTATTTT CASSILAGGPSSTDTQYF
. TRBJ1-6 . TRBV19 TGTGCCAGTAGGCCAATACAGGGTATCGATTCACCCCTCCACTTT CASRPIQGIDSPLHF
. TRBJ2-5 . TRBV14 TGTGCCAGCAGCCCCTCCGTAGAGACCCAGTACTTC CASSPSVETQYF
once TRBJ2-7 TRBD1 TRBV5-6 TGTGCCAGCAGCTCGGCAGGGACAGGCCGGGAGCAGTACTTC CASSSAGTGREQYF
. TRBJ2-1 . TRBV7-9 TGTGCCAGCAGCCGACAGAACAATGAGCAGTTCTTC CASSRQNNEQFF
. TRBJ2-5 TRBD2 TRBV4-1 TGCGCCAGCAGCCAAGGGGTGATAGCGGGATCCACACAAGAGACCCAGTACTTC CASSQGVIAGSTQETQYF
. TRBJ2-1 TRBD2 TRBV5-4 TGTGCCAGCAGCTTTAGCGGGGGGGTCAATGAGCAGTTCTTC CASSFSGGVNEQFF
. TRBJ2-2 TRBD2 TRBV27 TGTGCCAGCAGTTTTCCGAGAGCGGGGGGGGCTCGATGGAACACCGGGGAGCTGTTTTTT CASSFPRAGGARWNTGELFF
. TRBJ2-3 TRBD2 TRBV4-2 TGTGCCAGCAGCCAGTTAAGTAGTGGGCGGGGGATCACAGATACGCAGTATTTT CASSQLSSGRGITDTQYF
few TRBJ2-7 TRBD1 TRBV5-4 TGTGCCAGCAGCCTCGGGACAGACTCCTACGAGCAGTACTTC CASSLGTDSYEQYF
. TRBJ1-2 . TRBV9 TGTGCCAGCAGCGTAGCTCTCGTCAGCGCCTACGGCTACACCTTC CASSVALVSAYGYTF
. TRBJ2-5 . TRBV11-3 TGTGCCAGCAGCTTCGGGACTTGGGAGAGTGGATATCAAGAGACCCAGTACTTC CASSFGTWESGYQETQYF
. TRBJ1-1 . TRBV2 TGTGCCAGTGCGACAGAACAGAACACTGAAGCTTTCTTT CASATEQNTEAFF
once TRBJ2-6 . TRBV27 TGTGCCAGCTCCCTACGAGGGGCAGGGGTTAGGACTGGGGCCAACGTCCTGACTTTC CASSLRGAGVRTGANVLTF
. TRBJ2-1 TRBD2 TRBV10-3 TGTGCCATCAGTGCAGGTCGGACTAGCCCCTACAATGAGCAGTTCTTC CAISAGRTSPYNEQFF
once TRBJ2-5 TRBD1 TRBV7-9 TGTGCCAGCAGCCCCGGGACAGCGAAATCCCCGCAGTACTTC CASSPGTAKSPQYF
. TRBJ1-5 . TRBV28 TGTGCCAGCAGTTTTCACACGCTTAGCAATCAGCCCCAGCATTTT CASSFHTLSNQPQHF
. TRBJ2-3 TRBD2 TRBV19 TGTGCCAGTAGTCTGTGGGCGGGAGGGCCGGAAGATACGCAGTATTTT CASSLWAGGPEDTQYF
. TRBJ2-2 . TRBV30 TGTGCCTGGAGTGTGGTTCTAGCTCTAAAAGGGGAGCTGTTTTTT CAWSVVLALKGELFF
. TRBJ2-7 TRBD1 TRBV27 TGTGCCAGCAGTCCCCGACAGGGCGGAATCGGCGAGCAGTACTTC CASSPRQGGIGEQYF
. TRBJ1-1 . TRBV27 TGTGCCAGCAGTAATCCGGCGGCCCCCCGGCCTGAAGCTTTCTTT CASSNPAAPRPEAFF
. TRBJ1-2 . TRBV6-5 TGTGCCAGCAAAAAACAGGGATTGCATGGCTACACCTTC CASKKQGLHGYTF
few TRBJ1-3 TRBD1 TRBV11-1 TGTGCCAGCAGCTTCGGGTCTAACGACAGGGGAGGCACTGGAAACACCATATATTTT CASSFGSNDRGGTGNTIYF
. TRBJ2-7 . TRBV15 TGTGCCACCAGCTCTTCCCTTTCCTACGAGCAGTACTTC CATSSSLSYEQYF
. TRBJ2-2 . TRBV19 TGTGCCAGTAGTATAGTAACTGGAGACGGGGAGCTGTTTTTT CASSIVTGDGELFF
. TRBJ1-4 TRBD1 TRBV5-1 TGCGCCAGCAGCTCGGACGGGACAGAACTTGAAAAACTGTTTTTT CASSSDGTELEKLFF
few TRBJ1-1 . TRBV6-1 TGTGCCAGCAGTGCCCCAGCTAGAGGTGTAACTGAAGCTTTCTTT CASSAPARGVTEAFF
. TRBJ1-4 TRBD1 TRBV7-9 TGTGCCAGCAGCCTAGGGGACAGGCAGGACCGAGAAAAACTGTTTTTT CASSLGDRQDREKLFF
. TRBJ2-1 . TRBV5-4 TGTGCCAGCAGCTTTGACTCCTACTCCAATGAGCAGTTCTTC CASSFDSYSNEQFF
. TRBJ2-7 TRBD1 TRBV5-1 TGCGCCAGCAGCATCGGACAGGGGGCAGCCTACGAGCAGTACTTC CASSIGQGAAYEQYF